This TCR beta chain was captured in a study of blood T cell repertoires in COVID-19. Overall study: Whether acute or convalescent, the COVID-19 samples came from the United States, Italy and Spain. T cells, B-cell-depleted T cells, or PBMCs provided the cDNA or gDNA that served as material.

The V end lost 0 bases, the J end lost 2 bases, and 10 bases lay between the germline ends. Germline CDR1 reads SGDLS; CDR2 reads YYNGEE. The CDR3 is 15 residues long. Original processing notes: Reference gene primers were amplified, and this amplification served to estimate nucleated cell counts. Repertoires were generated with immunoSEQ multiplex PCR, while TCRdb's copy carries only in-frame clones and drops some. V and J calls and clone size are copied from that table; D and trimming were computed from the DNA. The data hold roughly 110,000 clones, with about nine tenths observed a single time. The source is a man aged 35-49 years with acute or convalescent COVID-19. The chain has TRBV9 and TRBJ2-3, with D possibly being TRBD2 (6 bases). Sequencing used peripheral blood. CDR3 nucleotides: TGTGCCAGCAGCGTAGAAGGGACTTACACAGATACGCAGTATTTT. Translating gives CASSVEGTYTDTQYF.